This T cell receptor beta chain was sequenced in a study of blood T cell repertoires in COVID-19. Background on the study: Acute and convalescent COVID-19 specimens originated in the United States, Italy and Spain.

Patients in Seattle were enrolled during active infection, then followed longitudinally. Data came from immunoSEQ multiplex PCR; TCRdb stores just in-frame clones and leaves some out. Among approximately 260,000 clones listed, almost 90% were seen once. The CDR3 totals 15 residues. The germline V gene encodes CDR1 SGDLS and CDR2 YYNGEE. V lost 0 bases to trimming and J lost 8 bases, with 17 bases between them. V is TRBV9 and J is TRBJ1-2; tentative D call: TRBD1 (6 bases). This TCR was sampled from a woman aged 55-69 years with COVID-19, enrolled during active disease. The sequenced sample was peripheral blood. The CDR3 DNA follows: TGTGCCAGCAGCGTAGCTGTCACCGGGACACGAGGCTACACCTTC. Its translation is CASSVAVTGTRGYTF. Variable domain in full (rest from reference TRBV9 and TRBJ1-2): DSGVTQTPKHLITATGQRVTLRCSPRSGDLSVYWYQQSLDQGLQFLIQYYNGEERAKGNILERFSAQQFPDLHSELNLSSLELGDSALYFCASSVAVTGTRGYTFGSGTRLTVV.